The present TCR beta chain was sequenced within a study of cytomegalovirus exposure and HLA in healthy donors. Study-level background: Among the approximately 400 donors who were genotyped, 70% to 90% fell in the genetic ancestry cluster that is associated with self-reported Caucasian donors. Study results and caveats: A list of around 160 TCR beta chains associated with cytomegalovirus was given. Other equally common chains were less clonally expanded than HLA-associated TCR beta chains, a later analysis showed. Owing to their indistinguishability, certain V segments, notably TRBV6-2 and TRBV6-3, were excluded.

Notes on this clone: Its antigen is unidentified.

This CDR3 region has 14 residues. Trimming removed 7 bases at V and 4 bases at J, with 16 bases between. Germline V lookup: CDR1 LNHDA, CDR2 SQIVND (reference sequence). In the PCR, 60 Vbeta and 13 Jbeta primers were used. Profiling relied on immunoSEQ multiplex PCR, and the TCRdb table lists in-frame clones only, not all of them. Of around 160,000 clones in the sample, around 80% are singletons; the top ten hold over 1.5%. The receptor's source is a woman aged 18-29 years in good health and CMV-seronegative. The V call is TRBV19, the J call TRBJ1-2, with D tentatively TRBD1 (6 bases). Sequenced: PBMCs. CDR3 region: CASTPQGSRYGYTF. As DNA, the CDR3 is TGTGCCAGTACCCCGCAGGGGAGTCGCTATGGCTACACCTTC.